The 16 T cell receptor beta chains below come from one sample, sequenced in a study of blood T cell repertoires in COVID-19. Profiled with immunoSEQ multiplex PCR; TCRdb holds only in-frame clones, not every one. The sample lists some 200,000 clones; roughly four fifths were seen once. The specimen sequenced was peripheral blood. The receptors come from a woman aged 40 to 49 with acute or convalescent COVID-19.

This chain links TRBV15 with TRBJ2-7; D ambiguous. Germline V gene data show CDR1 as LNHNV and CDR2 as YYDKDF (reference sequence). The CDR3 runs 15 residues. V lost 3 bases and J 3 bases, leaving 15 bases between the germline ends. Here the CDR3 DNA reads TGTGCCACCAGCAGCGAACCGGGTAGTCTCTACGAGCAGTACTTC. The encoded protein is CATSSEPGSLYEQYF.

This clone has just one count. V is TRBV19 and J is TRBJ2-1, with D possibly TRBD1 on 5 matching bases. V gave up 5 bases and J gave up 0 bases, with 8 bases separating them. Germline CDR1 and CDR2: LNHDA and SQIVND (reference sequence). The CDR3 is 14 residues long. The CDR3 loop is CASSVDTSYNEQFF. The CDR3 nucleotides read TGTGCCAGTAGTGTGGACACCTCCTACAATGAGCAGTTCTTC.

This clone appeared a single time. The V and J genes are TRBV10-3 and TRBJ2-7; 8 bases are shared with TRBD1. Germline loops: CDR1 ENHRY, CDR2 SYGVKD. J gave up 3 bases and V 2 bases, and 3 bases lay outside the gene matches. CDR3 size: 14 residues. The CDR3 nucleotides read TGTGCCATCAGTGAGGGACAGGGACTCTACGAGCAGTACTTC. Residues: CAISEGQGLYEQYF.

This chain connects TRBV13 to TRBJ1-4, with TRBD1 matching over 7 bases. V shed 5 bases and J 7 bases; nucleotides not matched to a gene: 10. Germline lookup yields CDR1 PRHDT and CDR2 FYEKMQ (reference sequence). There are 15 residues in the CDR3. The CDR3 sequence: CASSPRGARGEKLFF. The CDR3 bases are TGTGCCAGCAGCCCCAGGGGGGCGCGGGGTGAAAAACTGTTTTTT. Filled out from reference TRBV13 and TRBJ1-4, the complete variable domain reads AAGVIQSPRHLIKEKRETATLKCYPIPRHDTVYWYQQGPGQDPQFLISFYEKMQSDKGSIPDRFSAQQFSDYHSELNMSSLELGDSALYFCASSPRGARGEKLFFGSGTQLSVL.

The table lists this clone with a few counts. This CDR3 is CATSDPGQGTRDTQYF. In DNA form, the CDR3 reads TGTGCCACCAGTGATCCTGGACAGGGCACGAGAGATACGCAGTATTTT. The chain combines TRBV24-1 with TRBJ2-3, with 8 bases identical to TRBD1. The CDR3 is 16 amino acids. Germline V lookup: CDR1 KGHDR, CDR2 SFDVKD. With V trimmed by 3 bases and J by 5 bases, 9 bases remained unmatched.

V and J are TRBV19 and TRBJ2-4, with D possibly matching TRBD1 (5 bases). V was shortened by 7 bases and J by 0 bases, with 13 bases between the two germline ends. CDR3 size: 15 residues. Per the germline V gene, CDR1 is LNHDA and CDR2 is SQIVND (reference sequence). The CDR3 DNA reads as TGTGCCAGTAATTCAGGGTTTCTAGCCAAAAACATTCAGTACTTC. Translating gives CASNSGFLAKNIQYF.

The chain has TRBV3-1 (or the pseudogene TRBV3-2) and TRBJ1-2; 7 nucleotides line up with TRBD1. The V gene's germline CDR1 is LGHDT and CDR2 YNNKEL (reference sequence). This CDR3 spans 15 amino acids. V gave up 1 base and J gave up 2 bases; unmatched junction bases: 4. CDR3 sequence: CASSQGKGGNYGYTF. The CDR3 DNA is TGTGCCAGCAGCCAAGGTAAAGGGGGCAACTATGGCTACACCTTC.

This clone appeared once. The chain recombines TRBV27 with TRBJ1-5; the D is unclear. V dropped 4 bases and J dropped 5 bases, with 9 bases sitting between them. This CDR3 is 13 amino acids long. Germline V gene data show CDR1 as MNHEY and CDR2 as SMNVEV (reference sequence). The CDR3 region is CASSSGSYQPQHF. As DNA, the CDR3 is TGTGCCAGCAGTTCCGGGAGTTATCAGCCCCAGCATTTT.

The CDR3 nucleotides are TGTGCTAGTGGTTTGACAACAGGGAGCTCCTATAATTCACCCCTCCACTTT. Translation: CASGLTTGSSYNSPLHF. The J gene is TRBJ1-6, the V gene TRBV12-5, with D maybe TRBD1 (6 bases). The CDR3 is 17 amino acids. V dropped 2 bases and J dropped 0 bases, with 11 bases sitting between them. In germline, CDR1 is LGHNT, CDR2 FRNRAP.

This chain uses TRBV9 with TRBJ2-1, with 7 bases identical to TRBD1. There are 14 residues in the CDR3. The germline gives CDR1 SGDLS, CDR2 YYNGEE. V was clipped by 2 bases and J by 4 bases; unmatched bases: 3. CDR3: CASSVGTAYNEQFF. The CDR3 bases are TGTGCCAGCAGCGTCGGGACAGCGTACAATGAGCAGTTCTTC. Based on the CDR3 plus reference TRBV9 and TRBJ2-1, the full variable domain is DSGVTQTPKHLITATGQRVTLRCSPRSGDLSVYWYQQSLDQGLQFLIQYYNGEERAKGNILERFSAQQFPDLHSELNLSSLELGDSALYFCASSVGTAYNEQFFGPGTRLTVL.

The V and J genes are TRBV6-7 and TRBJ1-1, with TRBD1 matching 8 bases. TRBV6-7 is an ORF; its function is uncertain. CDR3 length: 14 residues. Trimming removed 6 bases from V and 1 base from J; junction bases left unmatched: 4. The CDR3 sequence: CASSDRGKNTEAFF. Written as DNA, the CDR3 is TGTGCCAGCAGCGACAGGGGCAAGAACACTGAAGCTTTCTTT.

The rearrangement joins TRBV7-9 to TRBJ2-3; TRBD1 might be the D (5 bases). This CDR3 is built from 15 residues. CDR1 SEHNR and CDR2 FQNEAQ come from the germline V gene (reference sequence). V lost 5 bases and J lost 0, with 12 bases in between. CDR3 region: CASSPDTSSTDTQYF. In DNA form, the CDR3 reads TGTGCCAGCAGCCCGGACACTTCTAGCACAGATACGCAGTATTTT.

The chain links TRBV18 to TRBJ2-7, with TRBD2 identical over 14 bases. V shed 3 bases, J shed 4 bases, and the junction held 8 bases outside the gene matches. CDR1 is KGHSH and CDR2 is LQKENI in the germline V gene. There are 17 residues in the CDR3. In nucleotides, the CDR3 is TGTGCCAGCTCACCCACGACTAGCGGGAGGGGTCGGTACGAGCAGTACTTC. Protein sequence: CASSPTTSGRGRYEQYF.

The J gene is TRBJ1-2, the V gene TRBV10-2; D not resolved. V gave up 8 bases and J gave up 8 bases, with 15 bases separating them. The CDR3 totals 12 residues. Germline lookup yields CDR1 WSHSY and CDR2 SAAADI. The CDR3 region has the DNA TGCGCCAGCCTGACGGGGTTATACGGCTACACCTTC. Amino acid sequence: CASLTGLYGYTF.

The table lists this clone with a count of one. V usage is TRBV2 and J usage is TRBJ1-1; unclear D gene. Germline loops: CDR1 SNHLY, CDR2 FYNNEI. V lost 3 bases to trimming and J lost 2 bases, with 7 bases between them. The CDR3 has 13 residues. The CDR3: CASSDILNTEAFF. The CDR3 DNA is TGTGCCAGCAGTGATATACTAAACACTGAAGCTTTCTTT.

The chain uses TRBV11-2 and TRBJ1-4, with a weak D call TRBD1 (6 bases). Trimming removed 3 bases at V and 5 bases at J, with 10 bases between. The CDR3 contains 14 residues. The germline V gene has CDR1 SGHAT and CDR2 FQNNGV. The DNA of the CDR3 is TGTGCCAGCAGCTTCAAGGGGGTAAATGAAAAACTGTTTTTT. Its translation: CASSFKGVNEKLFF.